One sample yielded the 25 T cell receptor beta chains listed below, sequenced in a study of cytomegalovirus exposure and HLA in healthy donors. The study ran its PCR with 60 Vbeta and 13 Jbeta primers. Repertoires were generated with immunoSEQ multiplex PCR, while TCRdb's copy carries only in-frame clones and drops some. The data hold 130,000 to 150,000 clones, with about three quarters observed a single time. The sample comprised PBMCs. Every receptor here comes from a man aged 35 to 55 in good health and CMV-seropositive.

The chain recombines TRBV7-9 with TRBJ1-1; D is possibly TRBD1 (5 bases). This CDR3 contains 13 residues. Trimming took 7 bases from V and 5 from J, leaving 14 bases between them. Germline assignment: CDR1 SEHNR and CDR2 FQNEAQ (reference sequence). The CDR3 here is CASTSLGGTEAFF. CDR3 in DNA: TGTGCCAGCACTTCCCTGGGGGGAACTGAAGCTTTCTTT.

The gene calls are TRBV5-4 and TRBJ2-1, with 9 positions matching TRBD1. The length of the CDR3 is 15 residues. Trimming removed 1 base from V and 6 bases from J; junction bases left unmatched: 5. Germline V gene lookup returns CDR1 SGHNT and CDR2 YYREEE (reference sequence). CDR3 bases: TGTGCCAGCAGCTTGCTACAGGGGGCGGCCAATGAGCAGTTCTTC. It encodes CASSLLQGAANEQFF.

CDR3 region: CASSSLAGGMAEQYF. CDR3 bases: TGTGCCAGCAGCTCACTAGCGGGAGGGATGGCCGAGCAGTACTTC. The rearrangement uses TRBV7-2 and TRBJ2-7; 13 nucleotides line up with TRBD2. The CDR3 loop spans 15 amino acids. V dropped 4 bases and J dropped 6; count of bases not matched to a gene: 6. CDR1 and CDR2 (germline): SGHTA, FQGNSA.

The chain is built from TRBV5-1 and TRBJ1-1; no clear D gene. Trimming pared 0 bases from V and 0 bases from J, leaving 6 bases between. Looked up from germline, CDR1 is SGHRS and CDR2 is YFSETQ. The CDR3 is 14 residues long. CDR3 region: CASSLAQVNTEAFF. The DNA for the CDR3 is TGCGCCAGCAGCTTGGCGCAGGTGAACACTGAAGCTTTCTTT.

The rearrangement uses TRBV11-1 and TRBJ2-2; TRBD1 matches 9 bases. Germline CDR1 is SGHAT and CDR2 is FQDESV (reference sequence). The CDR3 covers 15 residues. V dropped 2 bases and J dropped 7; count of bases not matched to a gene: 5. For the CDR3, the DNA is TGTGCCAGCAGCTTAACCACAGGGGGCGGCGGGGAGCTGTTTTTT. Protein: CASSLTTGGGGELFF.

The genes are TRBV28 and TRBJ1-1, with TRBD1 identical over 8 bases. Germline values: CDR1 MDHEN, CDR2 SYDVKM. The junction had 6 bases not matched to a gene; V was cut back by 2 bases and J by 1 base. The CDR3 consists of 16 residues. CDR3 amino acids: CASSLNQGAGNTEAFF. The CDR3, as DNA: TGTGCCAGCAGTTTAAATCAGGGGGCTGGGAACACTGAAGCTTTCTTT.

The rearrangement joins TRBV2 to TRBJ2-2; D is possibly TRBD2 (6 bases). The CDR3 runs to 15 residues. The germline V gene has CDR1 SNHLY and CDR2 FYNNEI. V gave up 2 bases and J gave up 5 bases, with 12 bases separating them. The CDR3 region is CASSERVGGTGELFF. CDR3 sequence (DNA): TGTGCCAGCAGTGAAAGGGTCGGGGGTACCGGGGAGCTGTTTTTT.

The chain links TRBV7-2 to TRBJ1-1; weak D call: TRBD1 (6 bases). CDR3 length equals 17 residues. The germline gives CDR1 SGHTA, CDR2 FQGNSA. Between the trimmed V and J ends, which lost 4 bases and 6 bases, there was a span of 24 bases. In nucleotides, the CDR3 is TGTGCCAGCAGCTCTATGGGGGGGTTGGCAGGGGTCGCTGAAGCTTTCTTT. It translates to CASSSMGGLAGVAEAFF.

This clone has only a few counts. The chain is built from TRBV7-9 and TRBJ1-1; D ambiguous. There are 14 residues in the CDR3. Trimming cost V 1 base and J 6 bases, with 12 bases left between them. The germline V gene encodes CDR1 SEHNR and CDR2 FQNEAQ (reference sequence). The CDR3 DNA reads TGTGCCAGCAGCTTAGGACTTGCGGGCGCTGAAGCTTTCTTT. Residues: CASSLGLAGAEAFF.

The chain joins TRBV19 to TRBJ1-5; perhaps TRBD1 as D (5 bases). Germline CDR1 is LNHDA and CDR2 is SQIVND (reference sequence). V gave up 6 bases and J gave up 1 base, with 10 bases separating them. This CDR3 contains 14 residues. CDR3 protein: CASSGGVSNQPQHF. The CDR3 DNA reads TGTGCCAGTAGCGGGGGGGTAAGCAATCAGCCCCAGCATTTT.

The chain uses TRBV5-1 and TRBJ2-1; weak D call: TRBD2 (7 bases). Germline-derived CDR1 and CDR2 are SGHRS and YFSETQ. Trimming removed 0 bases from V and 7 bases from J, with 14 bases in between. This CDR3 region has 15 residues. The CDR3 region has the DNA TGCGCCAGCAGCTTGGGACTAGGGGGGGGGAATGAGCAGTTCTTC. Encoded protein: CASSLGLGGGNEQFF.

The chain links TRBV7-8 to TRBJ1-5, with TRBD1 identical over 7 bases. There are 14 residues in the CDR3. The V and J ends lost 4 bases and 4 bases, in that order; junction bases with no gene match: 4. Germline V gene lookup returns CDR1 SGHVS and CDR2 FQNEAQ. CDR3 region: CASSWGQPNQPQHF. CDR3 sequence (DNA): TGTGCCAGCAGCTGGGGACAGCCAAATCAGCCCCAGCATTTT.

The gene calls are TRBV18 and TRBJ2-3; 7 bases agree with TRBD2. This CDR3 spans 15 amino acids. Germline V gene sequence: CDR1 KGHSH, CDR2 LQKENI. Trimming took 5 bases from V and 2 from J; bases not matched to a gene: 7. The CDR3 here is CASSSVAGSTDTQYF. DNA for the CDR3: TGTGCCAGCTCATCCGTAGCGGGCTCCACAGATACGCAGTATTTT.

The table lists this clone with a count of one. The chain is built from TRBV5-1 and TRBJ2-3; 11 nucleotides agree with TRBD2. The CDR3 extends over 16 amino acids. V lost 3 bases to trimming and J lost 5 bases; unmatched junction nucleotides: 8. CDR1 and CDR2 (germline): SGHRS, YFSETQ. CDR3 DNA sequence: TGCGCCAGCAGCTCCTCTAGCGGGGGGCGAGAAGATACGCAGTATTTT. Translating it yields CASSSSSGGREDTQYF. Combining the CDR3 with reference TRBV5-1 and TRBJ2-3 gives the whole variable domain KAGVTQTPRYLIKTRGQQVTLSCSPISGHRSVSWYQQTPGQGLQFLFEYFSETQRNKGNFPGRFSGRQFSNSRSEMNVSTLELGDSALYLCASSSSSGGREDTQYFGPGTRLTVL.

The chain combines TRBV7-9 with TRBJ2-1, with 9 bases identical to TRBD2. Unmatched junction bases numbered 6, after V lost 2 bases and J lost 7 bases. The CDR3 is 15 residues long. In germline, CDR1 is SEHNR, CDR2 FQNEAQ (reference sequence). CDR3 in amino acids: CASSLRAGGPNEQFF. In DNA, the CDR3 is TGTGCCAGCAGCTTACGCGCGGGAGGGCCTAATGAGCAGTTCTTC. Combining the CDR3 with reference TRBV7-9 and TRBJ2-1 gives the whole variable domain DTGVSQNPRHKITKRGQNVTFRCDPISEHNRLYWYRQTLGQGPEFLTYFQNEAQLEKSRLLSDRFSAERPKGSFSTLEIQRTEQGDSAMYLCASSLRAGGPNEQFFGPGTRLTVL.

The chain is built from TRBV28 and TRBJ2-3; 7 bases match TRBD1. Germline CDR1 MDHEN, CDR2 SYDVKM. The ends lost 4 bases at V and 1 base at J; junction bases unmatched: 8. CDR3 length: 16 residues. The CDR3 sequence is CASSSPQGLGTDTQYF. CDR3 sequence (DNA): TGTGCCAGCAGTTCACCACAGGGGTTGGGCACAGATACGCAGTATTTT.

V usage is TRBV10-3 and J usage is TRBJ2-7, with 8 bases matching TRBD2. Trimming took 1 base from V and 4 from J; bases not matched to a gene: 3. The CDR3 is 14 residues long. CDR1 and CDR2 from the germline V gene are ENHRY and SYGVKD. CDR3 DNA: TGTGCCATCAGTGAGTACGGGGGGGCATACGAGCAGTACTTC. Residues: CAISEYGGAYEQYF.

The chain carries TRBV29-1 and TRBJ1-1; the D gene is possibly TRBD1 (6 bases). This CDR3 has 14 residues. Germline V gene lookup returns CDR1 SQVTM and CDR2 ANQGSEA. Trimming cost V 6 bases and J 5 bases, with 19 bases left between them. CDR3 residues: CSVGFTGIRTEAFF. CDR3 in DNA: TGCAGCGTCGGATTTACAGGGATTCGGACTGAAGCTTTCTTT.

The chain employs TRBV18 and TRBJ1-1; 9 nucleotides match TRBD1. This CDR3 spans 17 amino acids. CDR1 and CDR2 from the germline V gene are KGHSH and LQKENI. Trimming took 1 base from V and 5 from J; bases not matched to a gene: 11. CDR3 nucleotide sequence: TGTGCCAGCTCACCACAAAATAACAGGGGGCTATGGACTGAAGCTTTCTTT. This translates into CASSPQNNRGLWTEAFF. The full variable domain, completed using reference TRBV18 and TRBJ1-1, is NAGVMQNPRHLVRRRGQEARLRCSPMKGHSHVYWYRQLPEEGLKFMVYLQKENIIDESGMPKERFSAEFPKEGPSILRIQQVVRGDSAAYFCASSPQNNRGLWTEAFFGQGTRLTVV.

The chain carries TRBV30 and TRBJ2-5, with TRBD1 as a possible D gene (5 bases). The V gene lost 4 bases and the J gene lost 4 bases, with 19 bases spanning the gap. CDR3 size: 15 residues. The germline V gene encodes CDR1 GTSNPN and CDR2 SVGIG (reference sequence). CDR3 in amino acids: CAWIRLQVLLETQYF. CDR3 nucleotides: TGTGCCTGGATTCGCCTACAGGTTTTATTAGAGACCCAGTACTTC. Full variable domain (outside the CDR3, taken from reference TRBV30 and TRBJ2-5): SQTIHQWPATLVQPVGSPLSLECTVEGTSNPNLYWYRQAAGRGLQLLFYSVGIGQISSEVPQNLSASRPQDRQFILSSKKLLLSDSGFYLCAWIRLQVLLETQYFGPGTRLLVL.

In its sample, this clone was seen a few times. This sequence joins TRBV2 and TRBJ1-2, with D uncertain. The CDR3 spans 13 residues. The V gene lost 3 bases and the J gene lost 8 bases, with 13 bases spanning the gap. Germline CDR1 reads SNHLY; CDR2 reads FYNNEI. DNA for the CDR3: TGTGCCAGCAGTGACACCCCGAACGGGGGCTACACCTTC. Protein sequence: CASSDTPNGGYTF.

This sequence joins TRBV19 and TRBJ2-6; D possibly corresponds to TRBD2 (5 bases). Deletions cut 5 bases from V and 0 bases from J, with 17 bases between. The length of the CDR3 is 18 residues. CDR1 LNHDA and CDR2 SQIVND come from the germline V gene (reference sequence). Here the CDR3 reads CASSSGPGSSSGANVLTF. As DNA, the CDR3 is TGTGCCAGTAGTTCAGGACCGGGATCAAGCTCTGGGGCCAACGTCCTGACTTTC.

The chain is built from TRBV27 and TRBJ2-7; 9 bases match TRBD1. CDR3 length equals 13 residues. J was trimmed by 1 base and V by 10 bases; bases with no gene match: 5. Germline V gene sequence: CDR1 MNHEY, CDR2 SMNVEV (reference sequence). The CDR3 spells CATRDRASYEQYF. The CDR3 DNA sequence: TGTGCCACCCGGGACAGGGCTTCCTACGAGCAGTACTTC.

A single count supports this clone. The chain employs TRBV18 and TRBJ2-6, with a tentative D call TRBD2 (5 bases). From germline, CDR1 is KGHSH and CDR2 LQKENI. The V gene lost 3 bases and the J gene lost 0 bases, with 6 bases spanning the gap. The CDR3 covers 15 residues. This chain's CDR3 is CASSPDFSGANVLTF. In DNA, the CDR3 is TGTGCCAGCTCACCGGACTTCTCTGGGGCCAACGTCCTGACTTTC.

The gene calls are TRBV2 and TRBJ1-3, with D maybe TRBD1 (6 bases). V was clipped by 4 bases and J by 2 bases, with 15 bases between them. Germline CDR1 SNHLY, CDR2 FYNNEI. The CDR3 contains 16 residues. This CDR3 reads CASSAQGTVAGNTIYF. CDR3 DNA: TGTGCCAGCAGTGCACAGGGTACGGTAGCTGGAAACACCATATATTTT.